This T cell receptor beta chain comes out of a study of blood T cell repertoires in COVID-19. For the study at large: COVID-19 samples, acute and convalescent, were from the United States, Italy and Spain.

Study processing details: Reference gene primer amplification gave nucleated cell count estimates. Profiled with immunoSEQ multiplex PCR; TCRdb holds only in-frame clones, not every one. Clonal size and the V and J genes are those of that table, whereas D and trimming came from the DNA. The sample yields 150,000 to 250,000 clones, roughly 82% seen once. Recruits, aged about 18 to 95 years, lived in 20 to 30 US areas. Before being deemed recovered, Cohort 3 donors had two negative PCRs, clearance, or symptom resolution. Germline V CDR1 and CDR2: SEHNR, FQNEAQ (reference sequence). The CDR3 length is 13 residues. V gave up 3 bases and J gave up 7 bases, with 9 bases separating them.

The source of this sequence is a man in his forties or fifties who had recovered from COVID-19. The J gene is TRBJ1-4, the V gene TRBV7-9, with D tentatively TRBD1 (5 bases). Sequencing input: PBMCs or T cells enriched from blood (not recorded which). The CDR3 region has the DNA TGTGCCAGCAGCTTTTCAGGGATTGAAAAACTGTTTTTT. Residues: CASSFSGIEKLFF.